These 9 T cell receptor beta chains originate from one sample sequenced in a study of T cells in Graves' hyperthyroidism and ophthalmopathy. The source material, RNA transcripts, was used to amplify TCR beta CDR3 regions. The TCR CDR3 first-round RT-PCR relied on the HTBI primer set. Each CDR3 protein gets one entry after TCRdb re-called the multiplex PCR reads with MiXCR. Counted here are about half a million distinct CDR3 sequences, just under 20% occurring once; the ten biggest clones make up approximately 48%. Sequencing input: blood. The receptor set was obtained from a man in his forties or fifties with Graves' ophthalmopathy.

This clonotype has a handful of counts. The rearrangement links TRBV5-1 to TRBJ2-1; perhaps TRBD1 as D (6 bases). V lost 1 base to trimming and J lost 4 bases, with 12 bases between them. The CDR3 loop spans 15 amino acids. Germline CDR1 and CDR2: SGHRS and YFSETQ. As DNA, the CDR3 is TGCGCCAGCAGCTTGAGTACCGGGACATACAATGAGCAGTTCTTC. This gives the protein CASSLSTGTYNEQFF.

This chain's CDR3 is CASPRTSGFYEQYF. The CDR3 DNA reads TGTGCCAGTCCCCGGACTAGCGGGTTCTACGAGCAGTACTTC. V is TRBV7-9 and J is TRBJ2-7, with 11 bases that match TRBD2. V was pared by 9 bases and J by 3 bases, with 7 bases of the junction left unmatched. The CDR3 runs to 14 residues. From germline, CDR1 is SEHNR and CDR2 FQNEAQ (reference sequence).

The rearrangement uses TRBV2 and TRBJ1-3; a possible D gene is TRBD1 (5 bases). The CDR3 is made up of 14 amino acids. V lost 7 bases and J 10 bases, leaving 20 bases between the germline ends. Germline V gives CDR1 SNHLY, CDR2 FYNNEI. The CDR3, as DNA: TGTGCCAGCAAGCTGACAGATACCGTCGGTACCATATATTTT. Translated: CASKLTDTVGTIYF.

This chain joins TRBV12-3 or TRBV12-4 and TRBJ2-3; 12 bases fit TRBD2. The CDR3 totals 17 residues. V lost 2 bases to trimming and J lost 3 bases; unmatched junction nucleotides: 6. CDR3 region: CASSLTRTSGNTDTQYF. CDR3 DNA: TGTGCCAGCAGTTTAACCCGGACTAGCGGGAATACAGATACGCAGTATTTT.

This clonotype was recorded at least ten times. The rearrangement joins TRBV7-8 to TRBJ2-6; the D is unclear. Germline-derived CDR1 and CDR2 are SGHVS and FQNEAQ. The CDR3 is 13 residues long. V gave up 5 bases and J gave up 4 bases, with 6 bases separating them. The CDR3 region is CASSLPGANVLTF. CDR3 DNA sequence: TGTGCCAGCAGCCTCCCCGGGGCCAACGTCCTGACTTTC.

This clonotype was picked up a small number of times. The chain joins TRBV5-1 to TRBJ1-6, with D possibly being TRBD1 (5 bases). Per germline, CDR1 SGHRS and CDR2 YFSETQ. The V and J ends lost 0 bases and 9 bases respectively, with 10 bases between them. The CDR3 covers 14 residues. This CDR3 reads CASSLAGLGSPLHF. The CDR3, as DNA: TGCGCCAGCAGCTTGGCAGGGCTGGGTTCACCCCTCCACTTT.

This clonotype was counted at least ten times. The CDR3 is CASRFLRDNYGYTF. The CDR3 nucleotides read TGTGCCAGCAGATTCCTGCGGGACAACTATGGCTACACCTTC. This chain uses TRBV2 with TRBJ1-2; weak D call: TRBD1 (5 bases). This CDR3 has 14 residues. Trimming cost V 6 bases and J 2 bases, with 13 bases left between them. CDR1 SNHLY and CDR2 FYNNEI come from the germline V gene.

The J gene is TRBJ2-3, the V gene TRBV5-1; TRBD2 aligns across 10 bases. Germline loops: CDR1 SGHRS, CDR2 YFSETQ. This CDR3 region has 16 residues. Trimming removed 0 bases from V and 3 bases from J; junction bases left unmatched: 4. CDR3 region: CASSLGASGRTDTQYF. CDR3 nucleotides: TGCGCCAGCAGCTTGGGGGCTAGCGGGAGAACAGATACGCAGTATTTT.

This clonotype was counted ten times or more. The genes are TRBV12-3 or TRBV12-4 and TRBJ2-1; 7 bases fit TRBD2. The CDR3 loop spans 15 amino acids. With V trimmed by 3 bases and J by 2 bases, 4 bases remained unmatched. CDR3 in amino acids: CASSFASGTYNEQFF. The CDR3 DNA is TGTGCCAGCAGTTTTGCTAGCGGTACCTACAATGAGCAGTTCTTC.